This TCR beta chain was recovered during a study of shared clonotypes between healthy human individuals. The study, taken as a whole, reports: What naive subsets generally showed was a larger estimated richness than memory subsets showed.

Germline-derived CDR1 and CDR2 are MNHEY and SMNVEV (reference sequence). V was pared by 3 bases and J by 2 bases, with 10 bases between. This CDR3 region has 14 residues. Deep-level assay runs were performed. Clones were read by immunoSEQ multiplex PCR, and TCRdb kept only the in-frame ones, dropping some. Of a few million clones in the sample, roughly 93% are singletons; the top ten hold under 0.45%. About this clone: Its antigen is undetermined.

The rearrangement uses TRBV27 and TRBJ2-5; no definite D call. The origin of this receptor is a young man in good health. Some clones in this sample may be carry-over from other donors' samples. The sequencing input was naive CD4+ T cells from PBMCs. Subset denoted: CD45RA+ positively selected. CDR3 sequence: CASSFKTGQETQYF. CDR3 nucleotide sequence: TGTGCCAGCAGTTTCAAGACCGGGCAAGAGACCCAGTACTTC.